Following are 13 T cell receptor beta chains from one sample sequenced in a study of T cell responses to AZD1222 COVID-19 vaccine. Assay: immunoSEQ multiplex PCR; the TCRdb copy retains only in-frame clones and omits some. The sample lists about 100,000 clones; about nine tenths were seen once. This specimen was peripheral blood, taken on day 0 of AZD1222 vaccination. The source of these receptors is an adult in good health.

CDR3 in DNA: TGTGCCAGCAGTATGGGACGGTATGGCTACACCTTC. It is translated as CASSMGRYGYTF. The rearrangement uses TRBV6-6 and TRBJ1-2, with D possibly being TRBD1 (5 bases). The CDR3 runs 12 residues. Trimming pared 5 bases from V and 5 bases from J, leaving 9 bases between. The germline V gene encodes CDR1 MNHNY and CDR2 SVGAGI (reference sequence).

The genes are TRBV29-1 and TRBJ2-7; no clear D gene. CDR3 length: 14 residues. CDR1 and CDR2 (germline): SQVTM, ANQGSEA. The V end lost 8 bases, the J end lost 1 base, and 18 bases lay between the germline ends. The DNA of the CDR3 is TGCAGCCCCTACGCCATATTCAGGTCCTACGAGCAGTACTTC. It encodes CSPYAIFRSYEQYF.

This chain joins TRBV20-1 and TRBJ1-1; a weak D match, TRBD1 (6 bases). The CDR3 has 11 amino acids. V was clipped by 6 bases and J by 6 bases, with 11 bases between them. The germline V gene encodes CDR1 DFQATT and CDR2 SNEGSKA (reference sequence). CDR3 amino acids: CSATGRAEAFF. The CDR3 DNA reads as TGCAGTGCAACAGGGCGCGCTGAAGCTTTCTTT.

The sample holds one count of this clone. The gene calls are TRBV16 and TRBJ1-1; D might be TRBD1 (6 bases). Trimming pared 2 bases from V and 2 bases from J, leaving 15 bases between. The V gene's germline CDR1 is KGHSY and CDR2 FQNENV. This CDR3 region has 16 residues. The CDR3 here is CASSQLTGGGNTEAFF. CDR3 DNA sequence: TGTGCCAGCAGCCAACTCACAGGAGGGGGTAACACTGAAGCTTTCTTT.

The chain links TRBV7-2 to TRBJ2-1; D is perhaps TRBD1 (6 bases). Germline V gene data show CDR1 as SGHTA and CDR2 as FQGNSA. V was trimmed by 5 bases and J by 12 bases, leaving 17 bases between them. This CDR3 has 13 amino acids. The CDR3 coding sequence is TGTGCCAGCAGCGAACGGACAGTCAACCGGCAGTTCTTC. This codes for CASSERTVNRQFF. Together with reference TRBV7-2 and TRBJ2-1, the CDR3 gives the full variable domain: GAGVSQSPSNKVTEKGKDVELRCDPISGHTALYWYRQSLGQGLEFLIYFQGNSAPDKSGLPSDRFSAERTGGSVSTLTIQRTQQEDSAVYLCASSERTVNRQFFGPGTRLTVL.

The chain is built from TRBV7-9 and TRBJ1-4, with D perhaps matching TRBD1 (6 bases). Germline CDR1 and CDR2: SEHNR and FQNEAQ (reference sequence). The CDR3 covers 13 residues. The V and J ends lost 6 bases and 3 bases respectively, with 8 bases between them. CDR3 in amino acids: CASSRGANEKLFF. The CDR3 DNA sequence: TGTGCCAGCAGTAGGGGGGCTAATGAAAAACTGTTTTTT.

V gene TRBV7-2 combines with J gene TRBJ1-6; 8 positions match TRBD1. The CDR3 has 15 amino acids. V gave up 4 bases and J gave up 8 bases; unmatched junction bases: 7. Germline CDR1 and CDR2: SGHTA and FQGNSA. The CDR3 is CASSSLGQGYSPLHF. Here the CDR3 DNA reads TGTGCCAGCAGCTCCCTAGGACAGGGTTATTCACCCCTCCACTTT.

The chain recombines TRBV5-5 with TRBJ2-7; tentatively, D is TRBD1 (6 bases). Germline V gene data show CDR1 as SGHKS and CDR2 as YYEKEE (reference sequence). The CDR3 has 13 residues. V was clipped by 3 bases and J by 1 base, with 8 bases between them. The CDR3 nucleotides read TGTGCCAGCAGCTGGGGGCAATCCTACGAGCAGTACTTC. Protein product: CASSWGQSYEQYF. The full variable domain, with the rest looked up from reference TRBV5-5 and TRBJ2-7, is DAGVTQSPTHLIKTRGQQVTLRCSPISGHKSVSWYQQVLGQGPQFIFQYYEKEERGRGNFPDRFSARQFPNYSSELNVNALLLGDSALYLCASSWGQSYEQYFGPGTRLTVT.

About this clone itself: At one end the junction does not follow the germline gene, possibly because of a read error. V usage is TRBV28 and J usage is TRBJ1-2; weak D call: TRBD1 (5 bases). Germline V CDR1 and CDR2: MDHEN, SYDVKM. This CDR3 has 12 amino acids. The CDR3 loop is CASSLGIRGLFF. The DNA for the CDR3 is TGTGCCAGCAGTTTAGGGATACGGGGCCTTTTTTTC.

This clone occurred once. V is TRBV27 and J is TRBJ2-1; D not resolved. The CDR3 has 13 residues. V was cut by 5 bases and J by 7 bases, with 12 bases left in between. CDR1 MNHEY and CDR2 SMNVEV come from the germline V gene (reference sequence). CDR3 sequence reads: CASSIRTRNEQFF. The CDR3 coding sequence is TGTGCCAGCAGTATAAGGACCCGAAATGAGCAGTTCTTC.

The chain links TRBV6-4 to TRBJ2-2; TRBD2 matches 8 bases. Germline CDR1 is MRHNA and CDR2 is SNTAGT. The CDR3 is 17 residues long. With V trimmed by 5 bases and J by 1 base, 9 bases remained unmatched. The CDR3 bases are TGTGCCAGCAGTCCGGGGGCGGGAGGAATGAACACCGGGGAGCTGTTTTTT. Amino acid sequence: CASSPGAGGMNTGELFF.

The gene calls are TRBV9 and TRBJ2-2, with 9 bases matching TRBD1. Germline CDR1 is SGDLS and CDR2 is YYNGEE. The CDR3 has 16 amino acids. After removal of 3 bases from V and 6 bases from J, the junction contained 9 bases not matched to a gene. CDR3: CASSALGQGVPGELFF. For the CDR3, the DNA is TGTGCCAGCAGCGCCCTGGGACAGGGAGTGCCCGGGGAGCTGTTTTTT.

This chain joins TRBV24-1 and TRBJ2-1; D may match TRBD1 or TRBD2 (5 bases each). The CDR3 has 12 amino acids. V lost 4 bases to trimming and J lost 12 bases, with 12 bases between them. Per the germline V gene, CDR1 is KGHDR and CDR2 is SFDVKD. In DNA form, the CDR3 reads TGTGCCACCAGTGAGGTTGGGGGATCGCAGTTCTTC. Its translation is CATSEVGGSQFF.